The 12 T cell receptor beta chains in this list originate from one sample, sequenced in a study of post-analysis software for immune sequencing data. Study observations and caveats: Patients had higher frequencies than controls of roughly 5 TRBV segments, including TRBV5-6, TRBV5-1 and TRBV20-1.

The antigens of these receptors remain unknown. cDNA libraries for TCR beta contained unique molecular identifiers. MiXCR, run by TCRdb on the PCR reads, gives a single entry per CDR3 protein. The repertoire holds roughly 800,000 distinct CDR3 sequences, with about 50% as singletons. The specimen sequenced was blood. These receptors were collected from a girl between 10 and 17 years old with multiple sclerosis.

The chain carries TRBV12-3 or TRBV12-4 and TRBJ2-3; 8 nucleotides align to TRBD1. V was clipped by 6 bases and J by 4 bases; unmatched bases: 12. CDR3 length: 16 residues. The CDR3 reads CASSGGRGHPSDTQYF. The CDR3 DNA sequence: TGTGCCAGCAGCGGGGGCAGGGGGCATCCTTCAGATACGCAGTATTTT.

The V call is TRBV20-1, the J call TRBJ1-4; D unclear. The CDR3 is made up of 13 amino acids. CDR1 is DFQATT, CDR2 SNEGSKA, per germline (reference sequence). V was cut by 1 base and J by 3 bases, with 6 bases left in between. DNA of the CDR3: TGCAGTGCTAGAGGGGTTGCTAATGAAAAACTGTTTTTT. Encoded protein: CSARGVANEKLFF.

The chain couples TRBV7-9 to TRBJ1-2, with D possibly being TRBD1 (6 bases). Germline V gene sequence: CDR1 SEHNR, CDR2 FQNEAQ (reference sequence). V was clipped by 4 bases and J by 6 bases, with 21 bases between them. The CDR3 totals 16 residues. This CDR3 reads CASSSNEEGDYHGYTF. In DNA form, the CDR3 reads TGTGCCAGCAGCTCGAACGAAGAGGGGGATTATCATGGCTACACCTTC.

The genes are TRBV9 and TRBJ2-3; 7 bases line up with TRBD2. The CDR3 is 15 residues long. Per germline, CDR1 SGDLS and CDR2 YYNGEE. Losses at the gene ends were 0 bases for V and 4 bases for J; bases not matched to a gene: 5. The CDR3 region has the DNA TGTGCCAGCAGCGTAGCTACAAGCGGGGCAGATACGCAGTATTTT. It is translated as CASSVATSGADTQYF.

Only a few counts were recorded for this clonotype. The chain employs TRBV4-2 and TRBJ2-5; TRBD1 is a possible D gene (5 bases). Germline V gene sequence: CDR1 LGHNA, CDR2 YNFKEQ. Trimming took off 1 base at V and 4 bases at J, with 19 bases between the two ends. The CDR3 length is 17 residues. In DNA form, the CDR3 reads TGTGCCAGCAGCCAAGCCCGCGACAGTACCAAGGGAGAGACCCAGTACTTC. Translation: CASSQARDSTKGETQYF.

V usage is TRBV15 and J usage is TRBJ1-4; 7 bases align to TRBD1. The CDR3 covers 15 residues. CDR1 is LNHNV and CDR2 is YYDKDF in the germline V gene (reference sequence). V was clipped by 0 bases and J by 5 bases; unmatched bases: 3. The CDR3 spells CATSRDVTGNEKLFF. The CDR3 DNA reads as TGTGCCACCAGCAGAGATGTGACAGGGAATGAAAAACTGTTTTTT. Combining the CDR3 with reference TRBV15 and TRBJ1-4 gives the whole variable domain DAMVIQNPRYQVTQFGKPVTLSCSQTLNHNVMYWYQQKSSQAPKLLFHYYDKDFNNEADTPDNFQSRRPNTSFCFLDIRSPGLGDTAMYLCATSRDVTGNEKLFFGSGTQLSVL.

The chain recombines TRBV5-1 with TRBJ2-5; 7 nucleotides agree with TRBD2. Germline V gene data show CDR1 as SGHRS and CDR2 as YFSETQ. V gave up 4 bases and J gave up 2 bases; unmatched junction bases: 17. The CDR3 has 18 amino acids. The CDR3 nucleotides read TGCGCCAGCAGCCCGGCGACCAGCGGGGTGCCCGGACAAGAGACCCAGTACTTC. Amino acid sequence: CASSPATSGVPGQETQYF.

V usage is TRBV20-1 and J usage is TRBJ2-1; D call uncertain. Germline V CDR1 and CDR2: DFQATT, SNEGSKA (reference sequence). This CDR3 is 15 amino acids long. V was cut by 0 bases and J by 7 bases, with 16 bases left in between. The CDR3 loop reads CSARDRQRGWNEQFF. The CDR3 nucleotides are TGCAGTGCTAGAGATCGGCAGAGAGGATGGAATGAGCAGTTCTTC.

The CDR3 spells CSVATRLTERGEQYF. The CDR3 DNA reads TGCAGCGTTGCTACGCGACTAACGGAAAGGGGCGAGCAGTACTTC. The chain carries TRBV29-1 and TRBJ2-5, with D possibly being TRBD1 or TRBD2 (5 bases each). The J call may not be correct, given that the DNA end is closer to TRBJ2-7. Germline CDR1 SQVTM, CDR2 ANQGSEA. The CDR3 loop spans 15 amino acids.

The CDR3 region is CASSPTGWEQYF. CDR3 DNA sequence: TGTGCCAGCAGTCCTACAGGGTGGGAGCAGTACTTC. The J gene is TRBJ2-7, the V gene TRBV12-3 or TRBV12-4, with D perhaps TRBD1 (6 bases). V gave up 5 bases and J gave up 7 bases, with 12 bases separating them. This CDR3 has 12 amino acids.

V gene TRBV20-1 combines with J gene TRBJ2-1; D possibly corresponds to TRBD1 (7 bases). CDR3 size: 13 residues. Germline V gene data show CDR1 as DFQATT and CDR2 as SNEGSKA (reference sequence). The V gene lost 4 bases and the J gene lost 6 bases, with 13 bases spanning the gap. The CDR3 region is CSANGGQSNEQFF. For the CDR3, the DNA is TGCAGTGCTAACGGGGGACAGTCCAATGAGCAGTTCTTC.

This clonotype was observed once. The chain employs TRBV5-1 and TRBJ2-7; tentatively, D is TRBD2 (5 bases). Per the germline V gene, CDR1 is SGHRS and CDR2 is YFSETQ. Deletions cut 2 bases from V and 2 bases from J, with 14 bases between. CDR3 size: 15 residues. The CDR3 region has the DNA TGCGCCAGCAGCTTCGGGCTAGCTCTTGCCTACGAGCAGTACTTC. Translating gives CASSFGLALAYEQYF.